A selection of T cell receptor beta chains follows, all from one sample in a study of T cell repertoires in cytomegalovirus infection. For these receptors, no antigen is known. In TCRdb, the reads were re-called with MiXCR into one record per CDR3 protein. Among about 920,000 distinct CDR3 sequences listed, approximately 32% were seen once. The material was cultured CD8+ T cells from PBMCs, obtained from culture after CMV antigen stimulation. The origin of the receptors is a human donor in good health (CMV status not recorded). Some clones in this sample may be carry-over from other donors' samples. Both conserved end residues are part of each CDR3. A D gene is named only where the DNA matches it firmly. The size of a clone is reported for some rows only, either as once, few or many, or as a class for expanded clones.

clone_size d_call j_call v_call cdr3_aa cdr3_nt
. . TRBJ1-1 TRBV4-2 CASSQERGAEAFF TGTGCCAGCAGCCAAGAGAGGGGCGCAGAAGCTTTCTTT
. . TRBJ2-7 TRBV6-5 CASSYSMEGNEQYF TGTGCCAGCAGTTACTCGATGGAAGGGAACGAGCAGTACTTC
. TRBD1 TRBJ2-3 TRBV29-1 CSVPGTAMGSRNF TGCAGCGTGCCCGGGACAGCGATGGGTAGCAGAAATTTT
few TRBD1 TRBJ1-2 TRBV12-3/TRBV12-4 CASRSQGVNYGYTF TGTGCCAGCCGCTCCCAGGGGGTAAACTATGGCTACACCTTC
few . TRBJ2-1 TRBV12-3/TRBV12-4 CASSPSLGFGGEQFF TGTGCCAGCAGCCCTAGTCTAGGGTTCGGGGGTGAGCAGTTCTTC
. . TRBJ1-6 TRBV7-6 CASSPPGGAESPLHF TGTGCCAGCAGTCCACCTGGGGGCGCGGAATCACCCCTCCACTTT
few . TRBJ2-7 TRBV4-3 CASSQALWGPYEQYF TGCGCCAGCAGCCAAGCATTATGGGGGCCCTACGAGCAGTACTTC
. . TRBJ1-1 TRBV12-3/TRBV12-4 CASSFLDMNSEAFF TGTGCCAGCAGTTTTTTAGATATGAACAGTGAAGCTTTCTTT
few TRBD1 TRBJ1-5 TRBV7-9 CASSLASGTGGVLGNQPQHF TGTGCCAGCAGCTTAGCCTCCGGGACAGGGGGCGTTCTTGGCAATCAGCCCCAGCATTTT
. . TRBJ2-2 TRBV12-3/TRBV12-4 CASKVGRNTGELFF TGTGCCAGCAAGGTGGGCAGGAACACCGGGGAGCTGTTTTTT
few . TRBJ1-1 TRBV6-1 CATSPIGNTEAFF TGTGCCACATCCCCCATTGGTAACACTGAAGCTTTCTTT
many . TRBJ2-1 TRBV19 CASSITGNEQFF TGTGCCAGCAGCATCACAGGCAATGAGCAGTTCTTC
few TRBD1 TRBJ2-1 TRBV12-5 CASGLAGTGGGNEQFF TGTGCTAGTGGTTTGGCCGGGACAGGGGGTGGTAATGAGCAGTTCTTC
few TRBD2 TRBJ2-1 TRBV4-3 CASSQLAGGRNEQFF TGCGCCAGCAGCCAGCTAGCGGGGGGGCGGAATGAGCAGTTCTTC
. TRBD1 TRBJ1-1 TRBV2 CASTGGLEAFF TGTGCCAGCACAGGGGGACTTGAAGCTTTCTTT
. . TRBJ2-5 TRBV7-7 CASSLFGRGDQETQYF TGTGCTAGCAGCCTATTTGGCAGGGGGGACCAAGAGACCCAGTACTTC
few . TRBJ2-6 TRBV6-6 CASSDGNAGANVLTF TGTGCCAGCAGTGACGGGAATGCTGGGGCCAACGTCCTGACTTTC
. . TRBJ2-5 TRBV5-6 CASSYRERQETQYF TGTGCCAGCAGCTACAGGGAAAGGCAAGAGACCCAGTACTTC
. TRBD1 TRBJ1-1 TRBV4-1 CASSQGDRETEAFF TGCGCCAGCAGCCAGGGGGACAGGGAAACTGAAGCTTTCTTT
few . TRBJ2-7 TRBV5-6 CASSLRQRYEQYF TGTGCCAGCAGCTTGAGGCAGCGCTACGAGCAGTACTTC
few TRBD2 TRBJ2-1 TRBV6-2/TRBV6-3 CASTSGGAQINEQFF TGTGCCAGCACGAGCGGGGGGGCTCAAATTAATGAGCAGTTCTTC
. TRBD2 TRBJ2-3 TRBV5-5 CASSTSGGTGVPDTQYF TGTGCCAGCAGCACCTCCGGGGGGACCGGGGTACCAGATACGCAGTATTTT
few TRBD2 TRBJ2-3 TRBV15 CATSRGAYTSGELTDTQYF TGTGCCACCAGCAGAGGAGCCTACACTAGCGGGGAACTCACAGATACGCAGTATTTT
few TRBD1 TRBJ1-5 TRBV12-5 CASGRGQALRNQPQHF TGTGCTAGTGGACGGGGACAGGCCCTCCGAAATCAGCCCCAGCATTTT